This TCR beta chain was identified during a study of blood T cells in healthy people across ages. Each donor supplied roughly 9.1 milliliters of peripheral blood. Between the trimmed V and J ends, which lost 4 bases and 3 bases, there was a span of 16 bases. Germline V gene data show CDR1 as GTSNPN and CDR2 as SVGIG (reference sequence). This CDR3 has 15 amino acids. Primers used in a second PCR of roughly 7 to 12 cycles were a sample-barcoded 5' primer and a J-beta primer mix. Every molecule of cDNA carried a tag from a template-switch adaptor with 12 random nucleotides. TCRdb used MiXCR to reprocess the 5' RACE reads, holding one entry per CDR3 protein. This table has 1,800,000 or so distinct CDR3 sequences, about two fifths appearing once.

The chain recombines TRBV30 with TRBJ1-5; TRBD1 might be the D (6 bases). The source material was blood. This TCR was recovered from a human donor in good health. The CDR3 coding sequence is TGTGCCTGGAACCCTCGGGGGCAGTTCAATCAGCCCCAGCATTTT. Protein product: CAWNPRGQFNQPQHF.